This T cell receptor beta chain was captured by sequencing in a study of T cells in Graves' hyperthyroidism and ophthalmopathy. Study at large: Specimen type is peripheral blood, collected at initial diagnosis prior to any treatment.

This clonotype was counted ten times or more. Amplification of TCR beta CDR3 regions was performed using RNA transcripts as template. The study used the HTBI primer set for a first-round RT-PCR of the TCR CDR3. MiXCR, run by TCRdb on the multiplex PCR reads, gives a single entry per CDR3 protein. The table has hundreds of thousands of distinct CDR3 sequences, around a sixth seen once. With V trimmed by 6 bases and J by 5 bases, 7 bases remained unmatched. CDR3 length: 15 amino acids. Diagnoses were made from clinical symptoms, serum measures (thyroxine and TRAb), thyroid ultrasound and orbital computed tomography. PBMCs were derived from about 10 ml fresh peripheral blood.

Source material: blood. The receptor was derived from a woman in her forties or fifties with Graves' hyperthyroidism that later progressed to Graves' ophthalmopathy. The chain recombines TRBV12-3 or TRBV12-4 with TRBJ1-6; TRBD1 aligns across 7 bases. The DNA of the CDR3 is TGTGCCAGCAGGGAACACAGGGGAGATAATTCACCCCTCCACTTT. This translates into CASREHRGDNSPLHF.